Described below is a single T cell receptor (beta chain) sequence and its context. The CDR3 has 14 residues. CDR1 and CDR2 from the germline V gene are MNHEY and SMNVEV (reference sequence). Trimming left V 3 bases short and J 2 bases short, with 9 bases between. The entry originates in a study of blood T cell repertoires in COVID-19. Only in-frame clones appear in the TCRdb table, and some are missing; sequencing was by immunoSEQ multiplex PCR. Found here are under 200,000 clones, around 84% of them singletons; the top ten hold around 4.9%. Sequenced sample: peripheral blood. The chain couples TRBV27 to TRBJ2-3; D uncertain. The TCR originated in an elderly woman with acute or convalescent COVID-19. The CDR3 sequence is CASSLTTDTDTQYF. DNA of the CDR3: TGTGCCAGCAGTTTGACAACAGACACAGATACGCAGTATTTT.